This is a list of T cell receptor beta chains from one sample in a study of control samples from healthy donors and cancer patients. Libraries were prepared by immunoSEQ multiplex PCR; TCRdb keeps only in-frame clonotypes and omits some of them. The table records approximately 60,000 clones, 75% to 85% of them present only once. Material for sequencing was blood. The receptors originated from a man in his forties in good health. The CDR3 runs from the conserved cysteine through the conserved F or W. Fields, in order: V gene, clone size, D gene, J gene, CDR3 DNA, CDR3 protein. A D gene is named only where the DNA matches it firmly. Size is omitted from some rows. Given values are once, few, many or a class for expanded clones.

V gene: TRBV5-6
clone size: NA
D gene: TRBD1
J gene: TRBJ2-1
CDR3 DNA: TGTGCCAGCAGCGACCCCCGGACAGGGGGCGGAAATGAGCAGTTCTTC
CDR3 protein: CASSDPRTGGGNEQFF

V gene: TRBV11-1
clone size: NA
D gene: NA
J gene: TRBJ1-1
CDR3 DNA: TGTGCCAGCCGGGGAGCAGGGTTCATGAACACTGAAGCTTTCTTT
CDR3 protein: CASRGAGFMNTEAFF

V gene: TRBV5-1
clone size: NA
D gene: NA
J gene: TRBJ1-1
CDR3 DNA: TGCGCCAGCAGCTTCGGGACACAGAACACTGAAGCTTTCTTT
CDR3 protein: CASSFGTQNTEAFF

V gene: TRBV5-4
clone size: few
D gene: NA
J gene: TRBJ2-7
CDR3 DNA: TGTGCCAGCAGTTTGGACGGTACATCCTACGAGCAGTACTTC
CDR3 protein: CASSLDGTSYEQYF

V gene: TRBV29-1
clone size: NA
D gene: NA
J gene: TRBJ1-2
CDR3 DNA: TGCAGCGTTCCAACGGGGGGCCTTAGCTATGGCTACACCTTC
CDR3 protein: CSVPTGGLSYGYTF

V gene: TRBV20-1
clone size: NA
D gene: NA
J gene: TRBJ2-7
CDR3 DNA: TGCAGTGCTATAATCTTGGGCGAGCAGTACTTC
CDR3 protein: CSAIILGEQYF

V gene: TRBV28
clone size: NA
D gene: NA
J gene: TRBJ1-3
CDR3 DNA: TGTGCCAGCAGTTTACGGGGGGCCGGAAACACCATATATTTT
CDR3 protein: CASSLRGAGNTIYF

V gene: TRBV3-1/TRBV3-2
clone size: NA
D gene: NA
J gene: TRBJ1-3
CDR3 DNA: TGTGCCAGCAGCCAAAGAGCTTCCACAGAGCGCGGAAACACCATATATTTT
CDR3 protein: CASSQRASTERGNTIYF

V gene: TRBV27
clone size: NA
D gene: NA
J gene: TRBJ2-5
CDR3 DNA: TGTGCCAGCAGTTTATCCCCTTCGGTCTATGAGACCCAGTACTTC
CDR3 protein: CASSLSPSVYETQYF

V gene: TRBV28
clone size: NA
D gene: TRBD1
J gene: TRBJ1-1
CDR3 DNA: TGTGCCAGCAGTTTAGCCACAGGGGTCACTGAAGCTTTCTTT
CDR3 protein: CASSLATGVTEAFF

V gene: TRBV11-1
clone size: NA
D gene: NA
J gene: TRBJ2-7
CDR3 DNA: TGTGCCAGCAGCTCCGGGTCCTTCTACGAGCAGTACTTC
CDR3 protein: CASSSGSFYEQYF

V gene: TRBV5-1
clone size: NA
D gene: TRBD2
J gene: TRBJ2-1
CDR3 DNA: TGCGCCAGCAGTTGGGCTAGCGGCTACAATGAGCAGTTCTTC
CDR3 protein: CASSWASGYNEQFF

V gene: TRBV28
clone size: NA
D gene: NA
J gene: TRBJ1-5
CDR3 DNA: TGTGCCAGTAACGTTGGGCAGGGGTTTTTTCAGCCCCAGCATTTT
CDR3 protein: CASNVGQGFFQPQHF